These 17 T cell receptor beta chains share one sample of origin, sequenced in a study of vaccination and CD4 T cells after COVID-19. Their specific antigens are unknown. Treatment described: approximately 11-day PBMC culture with coronavirus spike peptide pools or control peptides (ViraFEST assay). The assay that was used to sequence DNA from cultured CD4+ T cells was the Oncomine TCR Beta short-read assay. TCRdb used MiXCR to reprocess the PCR reads, holding one entry per CDR3 protein. The table lists 13,000 to 15,000 distinct CDR3 sequences, 43% of them singletons, with roughly 14% in the top ten. The sequencing input was CD4+ T cells from blood, cultured in vitro. These receptors originate from a human donor who had recovered from COVID-19.

This chain connects TRBV5-1 to TRBJ2-3, with a tentative D call TRBD2 (6 bases). V lost 3 bases and J lost 0, with 11 bases in between. Germline assignment: CDR1 SGHRS and CDR2 YFSETQ. The CDR3 loop spans 15 amino acids. CDR3 residues: CASSYSGGSTDTQYF. The CDR3 DNA reads as TGCGCCAGCAGCTATAGTGGGGGGAGCACAGATACGCAGTATTTT.

The chain carries TRBV28 and TRBJ2-7; D uncertain. The CDR3 has 13 amino acids. With 5 bases removed from V and 3 bases from J, the gap between germline ends came to 11 bases. The germline V gene has CDR1 MDHEN and CDR2 SYDVKM. The CDR3 nucleotides are TGTGCCAGCAGTCCGCCGGTCAACTACGAGCAGTACTTC. Translated, it gives CASSPPVNYEQYF.

There are a few counts of this clonotype. This rearrangement joins TRBV6-2 or TRBV6-3 to TRBJ2-5, with D possibly TRBD1 on 5 matching bases. This CDR3 has 17 residues. Trimming stripped 6 bases from V and 4 bases from J, with 24 bases between. Germline CDR1 is MNHEY and CDR2 is SVGEGT. For the CDR3, the DNA is TGTGCCAGCAGCTCTCCCCTGGGGCGAGAAGAAGGAGAGACCCAGTACTTC. The encoded protein is CASSSPLGREEGETQYF.

This clonotype was found once. CDR3: CASSRDIVNYGYTF. In DNA form, the CDR3 reads TGTGCCAGCAGTCGGGACATCGTCAACTATGGCTACACCTTC. The V and J genes are TRBV12-3 or TRBV12-4 and TRBJ1-2; D perhaps matches TRBD1 (6 bases). V lost 5 bases and J 2 bases, leaving 12 bases between the germline ends. The CDR3 contains 14 residues.

The J gene is TRBJ2-3, the V gene TRBV6-2 or TRBV6-3; D not resolved. The germline gives CDR1 MNHEY, CDR2 SVGEGT. Between the trimmed V and J ends, which lost 9 bases and 0 bases, there was a span of 22 bases. The CDR3 is 17 residues long. This CDR3 is CASNPSGRRISTDTQYF. DNA of the CDR3: TGTGCCAGTAATCCCTCCGGGCGCCGAATTAGCACAGATACGCAGTATTTT.

This clonotype appeared a few times. J is TRBJ1-2 and V is TRBV12-3 or TRBV12-4; D not certain. This CDR3 is 12 amino acids long. Trimming cost V 4 bases and J 3 bases, with 6 bases left between them. The CDR3 region is CASSSWDYGYTF. The DNA for the CDR3 is TGTGCCAGCAGTTCTTGGGACTATGGCTACACCTTC.

The chain links TRBV20-1 to TRBJ1-3; no firm D call. Trimming stripped 6 bases from V and 0 bases from J, with 12 bases between. Germline V gene sequence: CDR1 DFQATT, CDR2 SNEGSKA (reference sequence). This CDR3 has 14 amino acids. CDR3: CSAADGGSGNTIYF. In DNA, the CDR3 is TGCAGTGCCGCGGACGGAGGCTCTGGAAACACCATATATTTT.

This sequence joins TRBV15 and TRBJ2-7; D is perhaps TRBD1 or TRBD2 (5 bases each). Trimming removed 1 base at V and 6 bases at J, with 16 bases between. This CDR3 contains 15 residues. Germline V lookup: CDR1 LNHNV, CDR2 YYDKDF (reference sequence). The CDR3 spells CATSRGAWDQSEQYF. DNA for the CDR3: TGTGCCACCAGCAGAGGGGCGTGGGACCAGAGCGAGCAGTACTTC.

In its sample, this clonotype was seen a few times. This chain connects TRBV6-1 to TRBJ1-6; TRBD1 agrees at 8 bases. The trim removed 7 bases at V and 6 bases at J, leaving 11 bases unmatched. CDR1 and CDR2 (germline): MNHNS, SASEGT. CDR3 size: 16 residues. CDR3 region: CASTTQGALPNSPLHF. In DNA, the CDR3 is TGTGCCAGCACAACGCAGGGGGCGCTTCCTAATTCACCCCTCCACTTT.

V and J are TRBV2 and TRBJ2-1, with no clear D. Germline V CDR1 and CDR2: SNHLY, FYNNEI. The CDR3 runs 11 residues. Trimming left V 4 bases short and J 10 bases short, with 8 bases between. Written as DNA, the CDR3 is TGTGCCAGCAGTGGGCAGTTAGAGCAGTTCTTC. Translation gives CASSGQLEQFF.

The chain combines TRBV7-2 with TRBJ2-1; 9 bases line up with TRBD2. CDR3 length: 16 residues. Germline CDR1 reads SGHTA; CDR2 reads FQGNSA. Trimming took 3 bases from V and 8 from J; bases not matched to a gene: 11. The CDR3 reads CASSFGAGGKKDEQFF. The CDR3 DNA sequence: TGTGCCAGCAGCTTTGGTGCGGGGGGGAAAAAGGATGAGCAGTTCTTC.

The V call is TRBV12-3 or TRBV12-4, the J call TRBJ2-2; TRBD1 agrees at 8 bases. This CDR3 is 16 amino acids long. V lost 5 bases to trimming and J lost 1 base; unmatched junction nucleotides: 6. This CDR3 is CASSLTGTGNTGELFF. The CDR3, as DNA: TGTGCCAGCAGTCTAACCGGGACAGGGAACACCGGGGAGCTGTTTTTT.

CDR3 nucleotide sequence: TGTGCCAGCGACGGATACGAGCAGTACTTC. This codes for CASDGYEQYF. This chain uses TRBV6-1 with TRBJ2-7; D call uncertain. CDR1 and CDR2 from the germline V gene are MNHNS and SASEGT. V lost 8 bases, J lost 4 bases, and 6 bases lay in between. The CDR3 consists of 10 residues.

This clonotype was seen only a few times. This chain uses TRBV7-2 with TRBJ2-3; 11 nucleotides line up with TRBD2. The CDR3 length is 15 residues. J lost 4 bases, V lost 5 bases, and 5 bases had no gene match. Germline V gene data show CDR1 as SGHTA and CDR2 as FQGNSA. The CDR3 coding sequence is TGTGCCAGCAGCCTAGGACTAGCGGGTGCAGATACGCAGTATTTT. It encodes CASSLGLAGADTQYF.

The chain joins TRBV30 to TRBJ1-2; 12 bases are shared with TRBD1. This CDR3 is built from 17 residues. The germline CDR1 and CDR2 sequences are GTSNPN and SVGIG (reference sequence). V was clipped by 4 bases and J by 3 bases; unmatched bases: 12. The DNA for the CDR3 is TGTGCCTGGACGAACGCCGGGACAGGGGGCGATTACTATGGCTACACCTTC. Amino acid sequence: CAWTNAGTGGDYYGYTF.

The rearrangement uses TRBV27 and TRBJ1-6, with D possibly TRBD1 on 5 matching bases. Germline assignment: CDR1 MNHEY and CDR2 SMNVEV (reference sequence). CDR3 size: 14 residues. V lost 3 bases, J lost 14 bases, and 17 bases lay in between. Written as DNA, the CDR3 is TGTGCCAGCAGTTTGGGGCAGGGATTTGTCACCCTCCACTTT. This translates into CASSLGQGFVTLHF.

The chain links TRBV20-1 to TRBJ1-1; D perhaps matches TRBD1 (6 bases). Germline CDR1 DFQATT, CDR2 SNEGSKA (reference sequence). V was shortened by 6 bases and J by 1 base, with 15 bases between the two germline ends. This CDR3 is 14 amino acids long. CDR3 DNA sequence: TGCAGTGCCTCGAAGGGGGGGACGAACACTGAAGCTTTCTTT. Its translation is CSASKGGTNTEAFF.